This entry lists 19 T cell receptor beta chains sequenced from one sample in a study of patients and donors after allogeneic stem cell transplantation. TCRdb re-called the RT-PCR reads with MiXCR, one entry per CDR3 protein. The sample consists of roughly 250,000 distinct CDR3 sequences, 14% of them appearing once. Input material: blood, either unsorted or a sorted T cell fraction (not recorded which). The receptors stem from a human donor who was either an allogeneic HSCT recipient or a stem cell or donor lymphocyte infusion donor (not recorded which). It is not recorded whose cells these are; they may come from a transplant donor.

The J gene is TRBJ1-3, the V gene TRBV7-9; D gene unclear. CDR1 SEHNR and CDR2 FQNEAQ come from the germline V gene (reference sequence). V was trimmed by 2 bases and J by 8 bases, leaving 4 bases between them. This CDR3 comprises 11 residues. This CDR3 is CASSLKDTIYF. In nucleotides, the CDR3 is TGTGCCAGCAGCTTAAAAGACACCATATATTTT.

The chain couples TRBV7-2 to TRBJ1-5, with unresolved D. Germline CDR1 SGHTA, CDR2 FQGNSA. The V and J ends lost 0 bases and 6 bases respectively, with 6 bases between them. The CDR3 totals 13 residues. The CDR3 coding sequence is TGTGCCAGCAGCTTAGCTACAACTCAGCCCCAGCATTTT. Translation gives CASSLATTQPQHF.

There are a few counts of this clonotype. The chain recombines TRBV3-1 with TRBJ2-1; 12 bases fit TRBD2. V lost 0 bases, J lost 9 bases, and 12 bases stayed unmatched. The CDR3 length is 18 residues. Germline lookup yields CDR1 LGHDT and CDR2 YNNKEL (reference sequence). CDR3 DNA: TGTGCCAGCAGCCAAGATCTCCCTCTAGCGGGAGGGCGAAGTGAGCAGTTCTTC. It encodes CASSQDLPLAGGRSEQFF.

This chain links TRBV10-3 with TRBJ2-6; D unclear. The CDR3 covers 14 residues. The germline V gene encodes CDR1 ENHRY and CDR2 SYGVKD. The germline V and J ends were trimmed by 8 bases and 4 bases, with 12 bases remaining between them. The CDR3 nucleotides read TGTGCCATCCGAAAGGATTTGGGGGCCAACGTCCTGACTTTC. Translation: CAIRKDLGANVLTF.

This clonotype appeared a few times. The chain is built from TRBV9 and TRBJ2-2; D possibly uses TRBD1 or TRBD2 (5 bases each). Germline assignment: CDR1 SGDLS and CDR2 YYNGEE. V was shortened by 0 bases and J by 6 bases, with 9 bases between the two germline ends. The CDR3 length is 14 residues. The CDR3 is CASSVGGGPGELFF. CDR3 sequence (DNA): TGTGCCAGCAGCGTAGGTGGGGGTCCCGGGGAGCTGTTTTTT.

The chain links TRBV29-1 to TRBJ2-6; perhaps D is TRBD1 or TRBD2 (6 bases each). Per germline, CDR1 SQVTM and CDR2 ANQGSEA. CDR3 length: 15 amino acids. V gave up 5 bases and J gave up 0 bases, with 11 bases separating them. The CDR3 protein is CSVRGHISGANVLTF. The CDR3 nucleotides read TGCAGCGTTCGGGGGCATATCTCTGGGGCCAACGTCCTGACTTTC.

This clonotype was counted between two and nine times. This CDR3 reads CSAAPRTGTYNTGELFF. In DNA, the CDR3 is TGCAGTGCTGCTCCTAGAACAGGGACATACAACACCGGGGAGCTGTTTTTT. The chain combines TRBV20-1 with TRBJ2-2; TRBD1 might be the D (6 bases). Germline assignment: CDR1 DFQATT and CDR2 SNEGSKA (reference sequence). V was pared by 5 bases and J by 2 bases, with 21 bases between. The CDR3 runs 17 residues.

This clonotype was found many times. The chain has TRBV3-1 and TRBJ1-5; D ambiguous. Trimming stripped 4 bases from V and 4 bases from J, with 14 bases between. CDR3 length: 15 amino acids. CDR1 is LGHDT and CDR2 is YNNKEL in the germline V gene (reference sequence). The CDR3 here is CASSPDSSGNQPQHF. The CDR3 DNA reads TGTGCCAGCAGCCCAGACTCCTCCGGAAATCAGCCCCAGCATTTT.

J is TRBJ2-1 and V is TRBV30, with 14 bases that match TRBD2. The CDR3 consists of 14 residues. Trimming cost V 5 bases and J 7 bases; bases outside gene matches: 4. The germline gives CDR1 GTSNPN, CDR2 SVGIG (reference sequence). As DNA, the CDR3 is TGTGCCTGGGGGACTAGCGGGAGTATGAATGAGCAGTTCTTC. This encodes CAWGTSGSMNEQFF.

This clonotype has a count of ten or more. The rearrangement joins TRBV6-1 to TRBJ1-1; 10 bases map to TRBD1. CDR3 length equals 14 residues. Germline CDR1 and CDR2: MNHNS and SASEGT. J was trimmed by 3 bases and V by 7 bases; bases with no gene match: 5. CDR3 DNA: TGTGCCAGCATAGGACAGGGGGTTTACACTGAAGCTTTCTTT. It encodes CASIGQGVYTEAFF.

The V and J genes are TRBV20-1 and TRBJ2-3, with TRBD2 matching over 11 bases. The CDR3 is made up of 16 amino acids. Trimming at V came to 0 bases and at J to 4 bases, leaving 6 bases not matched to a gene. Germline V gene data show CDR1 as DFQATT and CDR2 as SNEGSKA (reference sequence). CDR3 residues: CSARDLLLAGADTQYF. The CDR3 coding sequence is TGCAGTGCTAGAGATCTATTACTAGCGGGGGCAGATACGCAGTATTTT.

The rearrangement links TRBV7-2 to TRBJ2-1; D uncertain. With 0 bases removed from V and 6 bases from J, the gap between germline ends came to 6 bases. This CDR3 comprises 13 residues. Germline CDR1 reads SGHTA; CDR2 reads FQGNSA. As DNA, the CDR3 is TGTGCCAGCAGCTTAGCTTACCTCAATGAGCAGTTCTTC. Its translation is CASSLAYLNEQFF.

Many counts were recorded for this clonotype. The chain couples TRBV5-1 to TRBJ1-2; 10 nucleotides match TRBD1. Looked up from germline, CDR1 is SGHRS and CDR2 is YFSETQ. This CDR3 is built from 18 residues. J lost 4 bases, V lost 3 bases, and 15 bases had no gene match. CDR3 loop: CASSSSGTGAQRIYGYTF. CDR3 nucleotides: TGCGCCAGCAGCTCCTCCGGGACAGGGGCGCAAAGGATCTATGGCTACACCTTC.

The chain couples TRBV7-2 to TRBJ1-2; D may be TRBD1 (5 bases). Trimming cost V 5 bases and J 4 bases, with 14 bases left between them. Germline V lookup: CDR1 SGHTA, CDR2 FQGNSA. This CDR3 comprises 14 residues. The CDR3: CASSPGTGVYGYTF. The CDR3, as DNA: TGTGCCAGCAGCCCCGGGACCGGGGTCTATGGCTACACCTTC.

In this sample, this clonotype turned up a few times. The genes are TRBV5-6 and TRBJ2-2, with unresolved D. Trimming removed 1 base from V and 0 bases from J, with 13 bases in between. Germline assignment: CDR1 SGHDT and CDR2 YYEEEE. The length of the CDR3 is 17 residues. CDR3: CASSLYRRNANTGELFF. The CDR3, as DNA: TGTGCCAGCAGCTTGTACCGACGAAATGCGAACACCGGGGAGCTGTTTTTT.

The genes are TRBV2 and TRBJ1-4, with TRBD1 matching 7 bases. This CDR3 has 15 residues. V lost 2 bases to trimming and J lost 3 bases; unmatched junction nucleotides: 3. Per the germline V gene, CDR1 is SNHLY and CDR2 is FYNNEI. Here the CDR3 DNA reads TGTGCCAGCAGTGAAACAGGGGAACCTAATGAAAAACTGTTTTTT. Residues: CASSETGEPNEKLFF.

The CDR3 DNA reads TGTGCCACCAGTGATGGGGCTAGGGGGTCTAACTATGGCTACACCTTC. Residues: CATSDGARGSNYGYTF. This chain joins TRBV24-1 and TRBJ1-2, with D possibly being TRBD1 (6 bases). The CDR3 extends over 16 amino acids. V lost 3 bases to trimming and J lost 0 bases, with 13 bases between them. Per the germline V gene, CDR1 is KGHDR and CDR2 is SFDVKD.

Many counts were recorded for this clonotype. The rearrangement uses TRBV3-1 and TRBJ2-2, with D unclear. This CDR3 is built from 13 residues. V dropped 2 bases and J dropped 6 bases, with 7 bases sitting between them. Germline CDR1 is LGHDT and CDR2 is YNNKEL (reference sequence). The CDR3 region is CASSQTTAGELFF. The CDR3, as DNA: TGTGCCAGCAGCCAAACGACGGCCGGGGAGCTGTTTTTT.

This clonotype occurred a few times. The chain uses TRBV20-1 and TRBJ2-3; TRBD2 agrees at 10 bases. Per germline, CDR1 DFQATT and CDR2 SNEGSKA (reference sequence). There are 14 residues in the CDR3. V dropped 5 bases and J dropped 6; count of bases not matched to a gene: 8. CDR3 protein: CSAGASGRIDTQYF. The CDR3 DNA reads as TGCAGTGCTGGGGCTAGCGGGAGAATTGATACGCAGTATTTT.